The clone carrying this T cell receptor beta chain has a handful of counts. The data were obtained in a study of neoadjuvant anti-PD-1 for oral cavity cancer. Libraries were prepared by immunoSEQ multiplex PCR; TCRdb keeps only in-frame clonotypes and omits some of them. The sample yields around 70,000 clones, approximately 84% seen once. The germline CDR1 and CDR2 sequences are LGHNT and FRNRAP. V was clipped by 4 bases and J by 5 bases, with 12 bases between them. This CDR3 contains 14 residues. Time point specified: after neoadjuvant nivolumab, at surgical resection. The chain is built from TRBV12-5 and TRBJ2-1, with D maybe TRBD2 (6 bases). This specimen consisted of PBMCs, obtained after nivolumab (anti-PD-1) treatment. The TCR originated in a person aged 35-80 years with oral cavity squamous cell carcinoma. The CDR3 is CASGSSREDNEQFF. In DNA form, the CDR3 reads TGTGCTAGTGGTTCCTCGAGGGAGGACAATGAGCAGTTCTTC.